This passage covers 17 T cell receptor beta chains from one sample sequenced in a study of T cell clones after liver transplantation. This table comes from immunoSEQ multiplex PCR, and its TCRdb copy is limited to in-frame clones, with some not included. Among roughly 80,000 clones listed, 82% were seen once. The source was CD4+ T cells from blood, collected 46 months after liver transplant. The receptor set was obtained from a human patient who received a liver transplant. Some T cells may be the graft donor's.

This clone was detected only a few times. The V call is TRBV9, the J call TRBJ1-2, with D possibly being TRBD1 (6 bases). The V and J ends lost 0 bases and 4 bases respectively, with 13 bases between them. The CDR3 is 15 amino acids. Germline lookup yields CDR1 SGDLS and CDR2 YYNGEE. The CDR3 region is CASSVEAGVSYGYTF. The CDR3, as DNA: TGTGCCAGCAGCGTAGAGGCAGGGGTATCCTATGGCTACACCTTC.

The chain employs TRBV19 and TRBJ1-1, with 7 nucleotides matching TRBD1. The V segment lost 0 bases and the J segment 1 base; nucleotides outside the gene matches: 11. The CDR3 has 18 amino acids. Germline CDR1 and CDR2: LNHDA and SQIVND (reference sequence). The CDR3 loop reads CASSIDGGGDGWNTEAFF. DNA for the CDR3: TGTGCCAGTAGTATAGATGGAGGGGGCGACGGATGGAACACTGAAGCTTTCTTT.

The gene calls are TRBV6-1 and TRBJ2-7, with 8 bases identical to TRBD2. The length of the CDR3 is 14 residues. J gave up 0 bases and V 7 bases, and 5 bases lay outside the gene matches. Germline V gene sequence: CDR1 MNHNS, CDR2 SASEGT. CDR3 coding DNA: TGTGCCAGCACCGGGGGGGGTGCCTCCTACGAGCAGTACTTC. Protein product: CASTGGGASYEQYF.

Here the CDR3 reads CASTYTGTGYPHYGYTF. CDR3 DNA sequence: TGTGCCAGTACTTACACCGGGACAGGATATCCTCACTATGGCTACACCTTC. The chain uses TRBV19 and TRBJ1-2; 8 bases map to TRBD1. The trim removed 7 bases at V and 3 bases at J, leaving 16 bases unmatched. The CDR3 consists of 17 residues. Germline lookup yields CDR1 LNHDA and CDR2 SQIVND (reference sequence).

This chain uses TRBV19 with TRBJ2-5, with D tentatively TRBD1 or TRBD2 (5 bases each). Germline values: CDR1 LNHDA, CDR2 SQIVND (reference sequence). The V and J ends lost 5 bases and 6 bases respectively, with 10 bases between them. The CDR3 sequence is 12 residues long. CDR3 loop: CASSGQGQTQYF. The CDR3 bases are TGTGCCAGTAGTGGGCAGGGACAGACCCAGTACTTC.

This chain uses TRBV5-6 with TRBJ2-5; no firm D call. From germline, CDR1 is SGHDT and CDR2 YYEEEE. Trimming shortened V by 2 bases and J by 7 bases, and 6 bases separated the two germline ends. This CDR3 spans 11 amino acids. Written as DNA, the CDR3 is TGTGCCAGCAGCTTATATGCGACCCAGTACTTC. Amino acids: CASSLYATQYF.

The chain joins TRBV15 to TRBJ1-3; no firm D call. V shed 1 base and J shed 0 bases, with 7 bases lying between them. Germline CDR1 and CDR2: LNHNV and YYDKDF (reference sequence). The CDR3 runs to 15 residues. The CDR3 region has the DNA TGTGCCACCAGCAGAGGGGTCCCCTCTGGAAACACCATATATTTT. Translating it yields CATSRGVPSGNTIYF.

CDR3 residues: CASSASAGGGNEKLFF. The CDR3, as DNA: TGTGCCAGCAGCGCCTCGGCAGGGGGTGGTAATGAAAAACTGTTTTTT. The chain has TRBV9 and TRBJ1-4; 7 positions match TRBD1. V shed 3 bases and J 4 bases; nucleotides not matched to a gene: 9. The CDR3 sequence is 16 residues long. Germline V gene data show CDR1 as SGDLS and CDR2 as YYNGEE.

The sample holds a few counts of this clone. The gene calls are TRBV5-1 and TRBJ1-1; D gene uncertain. CDR3 length equals 14 residues. Germline-derived CDR1 and CDR2 are SGHRS and YFSETQ. The ends were cut back, 4 bases at V and 1 base at J, with 11 bases in the middle. The CDR3 bases are TGCGCCAGCAGCGTGGGAGGTAAGAACACTGAAGCTTTCTTT. This codes for CASSVGGKNTEAFF.

This chain links TRBV30 with TRBJ1-2; no clear D gene. Per the germline V gene, CDR1 is GTSNPN and CDR2 is SVGIG (reference sequence). The CDR3 spans 14 residues. V shed 2 bases and J shed 2 bases, with 12 bases lying between them. The CDR3 region is CAWSNPARNYGYTF. Here the CDR3 DNA reads TGTGCCTGGAGTAATCCAGCGCGCAACTATGGCTACACCTTC.

A note on this clone: Mismatch with germline at one junction end may stem from a read error. This rearrangement joins TRBV5-3 to TRBJ2-7; D uncertain. TRBV5-3 is noted as an ORF with a role that remains uncertain. The CDR3 consists of 13 residues. CDR3 protein: CASSFESTYEQYF. The CDR3, as DNA: TGTGCCAGCAGCTTTGAAAGCACCTACGAGCAGTACTTC.

This clone was detected only once. The V call is TRBV28, the J call TRBJ2-6, with 7 bases matching TRBD2. The CDR3 consists of 18 residues. The germline CDR1 and CDR2 sequences are MDHEN and SYDVKM. The V gene end was trimmed by 4 bases and the J gene end by 2 bases; junction bases not matched to a gene: 11. In DNA form, the CDR3 reads TGTGCCAGCAGTTCCCCCGCCCGGGGAGGGGCTGGGGCCAACGTCCTGACTTTC. Amino acid sequence: CASSSPARGGAGANVLTF.

V usage is TRBV19 and J usage is TRBJ1-3, with D unresolved. Germline CDR1 is LNHDA and CDR2 is SQIVND (reference sequence). This CDR3 contains 13 residues. V gave up 7 bases and J gave up 2 bases, with 9 bases separating them. The CDR3 protein is CASIGQTGNTIYF. In DNA form, the CDR3 reads TGTGCCAGTATAGGGCAGACTGGAAACACCATATATTTT. Using reference TRBV19 and TRBJ1-3 for the parts outside the CDR3, the full variable domain is DGGITQSPKYLFRKEGQNVTLSCEQNLNHDAMYWYRQDPGQGLRLIYYSQIVNDFQKGDIAEGYSVSREKKESFPLTVTSAQKNPTAFYLCASIGQTGNTIYFGEGSWLTVV.

This CDR3 reads CASSYSNNQPQHF. DNA of the CDR3: TGTGCCAGCAGTTACTCTAATAATCAGCCCCAGCATTTT. The chain recombines TRBV6-6 with TRBJ1-5; D is unresolved. Germline V CDR1 and CDR2: MNHNY, SVGAGI (reference sequence). The ends were cut back, 0 bases at V and 4 bases at J, with 4 bases in the middle. The CDR3 is 13 residues long.

There are a few counts of this clone. The V gene is TRBV5-1, the J gene TRBJ2-5; 8 positions agree with TRBD1. Germline V gene lookup returns CDR1 SGHRS and CDR2 YFSETQ. Germline trimming cut 4 bases from V and 5 bases from J; bases unmatched to any gene: 7. This CDR3 is 14 amino acids long. The CDR3 loop is CASSPGTGGETQYF. The CDR3 DNA reads TGCGCCAGCAGCCCCGGGACAGGCGGCGAGACCCAGTACTTC.

The rearrangement uses TRBV7-9 and TRBJ2-7; D unresolved. The CDR3 totals 12 residues. CDR1 and CDR2 from the germline V gene are SEHNR and FQNEAQ (reference sequence). Between the trimmed V and J ends, which lost 4 bases and 0 bases, there was a span of 4 bases. The CDR3 nucleotides read TGTGCCAGCAGCTCGAGCTCCTACGAGCAGTACTTC. Protein sequence: CASSSSSYEQYF. Based on the CDR3 plus reference TRBV7-9 and TRBJ2-7, the full variable domain is DTGVSQNPRHKITKRGQNVTFRCDPISEHNRLYWYRQTLGQGPEFLTYFQNEAQLEKSRLLSDRFSAERPKGSFSTLEIQRTEQGDSAMYLCASSSSSYEQYFGPGTRLTVT.

The chain recombines TRBV25-1 with TRBJ2-7; D uncertain. CDR1 and CDR2 from the germline V gene are MGHDK and SYGVNS. The germline V and J ends were trimmed by 6 bases and 2 bases, with 5 bases remaining between them. The CDR3 is 11 residues long. DNA of the CDR3: TGTGCCAGCAGCGCCACCTACGAGCAGTACTTC. Amino acid sequence: CASSATYEQYF.